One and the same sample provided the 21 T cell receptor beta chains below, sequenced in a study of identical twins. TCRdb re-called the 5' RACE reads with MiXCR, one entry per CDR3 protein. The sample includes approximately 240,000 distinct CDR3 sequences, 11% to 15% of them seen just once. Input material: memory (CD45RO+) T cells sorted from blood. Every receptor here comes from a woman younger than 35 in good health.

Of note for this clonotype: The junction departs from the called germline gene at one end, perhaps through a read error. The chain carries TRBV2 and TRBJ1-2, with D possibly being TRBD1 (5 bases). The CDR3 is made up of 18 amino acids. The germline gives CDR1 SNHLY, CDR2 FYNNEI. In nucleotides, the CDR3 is TGTGCCAGCAGTAACACCGGTCCCGGTGGAACGTCCCCCCGGGGCTACTCCTTC. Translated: CASSNTGPGGTSPRGYSF.

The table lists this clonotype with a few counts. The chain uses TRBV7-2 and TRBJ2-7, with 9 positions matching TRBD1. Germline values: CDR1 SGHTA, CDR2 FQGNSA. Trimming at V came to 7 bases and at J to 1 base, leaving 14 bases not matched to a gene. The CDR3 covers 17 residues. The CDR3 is CASTFSGTGRESYEQYF. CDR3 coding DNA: TGTGCCAGCACCTTTTCCGGGACAGGGAGGGAATCCTACGAGCAGTACTTC.

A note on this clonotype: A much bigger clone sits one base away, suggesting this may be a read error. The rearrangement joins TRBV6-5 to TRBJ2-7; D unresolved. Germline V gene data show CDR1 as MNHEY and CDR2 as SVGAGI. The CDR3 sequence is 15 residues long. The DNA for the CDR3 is TGTGCCAGCAGTTACGCGGCGGAAAGCTCCCACGAGCAGTACTTC. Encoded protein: CASSYAAESSHEQYF.

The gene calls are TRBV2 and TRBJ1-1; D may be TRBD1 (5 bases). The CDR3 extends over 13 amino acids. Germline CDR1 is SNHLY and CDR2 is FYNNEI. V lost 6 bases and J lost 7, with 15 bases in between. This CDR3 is CASRNNPGGEAFF. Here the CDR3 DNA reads TGTGCCAGCAGAAACAACCCGGGGGGTGAAGCTTTCTTT.

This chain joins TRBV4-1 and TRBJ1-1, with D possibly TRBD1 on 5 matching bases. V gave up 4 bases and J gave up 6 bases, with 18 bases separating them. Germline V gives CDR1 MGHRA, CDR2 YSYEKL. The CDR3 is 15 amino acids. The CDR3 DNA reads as TGCGCCAGCAGCCGCCTCCCCAGGGAGATAGCTGAAGCTTTCTTT. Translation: CASSRLPREIAEAFF.

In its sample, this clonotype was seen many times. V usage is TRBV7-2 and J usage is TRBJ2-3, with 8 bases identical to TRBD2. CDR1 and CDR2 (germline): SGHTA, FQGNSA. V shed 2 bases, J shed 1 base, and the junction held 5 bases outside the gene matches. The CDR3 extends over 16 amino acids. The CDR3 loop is CASSLFVREGTDTQYF. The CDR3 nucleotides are TGTGCCAGCAGCTTATTTGTGCGGGAGGGCACAGATACGCAGTATTTT.

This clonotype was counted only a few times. CDR3 protein: CASSQDGGEEGTQYF. CDR3 coding DNA: TGTGCCAGCAGCCAAGATGGGGGGGAAGAGGGGACCCAGTACTTC. The chain joins TRBV4-2 to TRBJ2-5, with 7 bases matching TRBD2. V was pared by 0 bases and J by 7 bases, with 8 bases of the junction left unmatched. CDR3 length equals 15 residues. CDR1 LGHNA and CDR2 YNFKEQ come from the germline V gene.

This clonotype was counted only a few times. The CDR3 DNA follows: TGTGCCAGCAGTTACCCAGGGATCAGGGAGCAGTTCTTC. Encoded protein: CASSYPGIREQFF. The chain is built from TRBV6-5 and TRBJ2-1; tentative D call: TRBD1 (5 bases). Per germline, CDR1 MNHEY and CDR2 SVGAGI. The CDR3 has 13 amino acids. The V and J ends lost 2 bases and 10 bases respectively, with 12 bases between them.

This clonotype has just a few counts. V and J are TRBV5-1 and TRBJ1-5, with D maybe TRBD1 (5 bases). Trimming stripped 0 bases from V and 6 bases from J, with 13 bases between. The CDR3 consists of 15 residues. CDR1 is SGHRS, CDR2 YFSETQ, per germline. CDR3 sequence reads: CASSLDMLGGQPQHF. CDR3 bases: TGCGCCAGCAGCTTGGATATGCTTGGGGGTCAGCCCCAGCATTTT.

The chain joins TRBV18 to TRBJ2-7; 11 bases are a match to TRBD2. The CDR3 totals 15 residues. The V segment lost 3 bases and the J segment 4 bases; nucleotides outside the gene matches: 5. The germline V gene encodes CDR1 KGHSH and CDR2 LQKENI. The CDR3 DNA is TGTGCCAGCTCACCGATGGCTAGCGGGAGGTACGAGCAGTACTTC. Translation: CASSPMASGRYEQYF.

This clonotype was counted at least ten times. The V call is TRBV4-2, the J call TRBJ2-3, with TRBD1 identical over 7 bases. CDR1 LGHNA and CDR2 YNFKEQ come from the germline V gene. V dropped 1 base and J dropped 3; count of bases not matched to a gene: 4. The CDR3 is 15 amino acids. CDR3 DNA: TGTGCCAGCAGCCAAGCCGACAGGGTAACAGATACGCAGTATTTT. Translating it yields CASSQADRVTDTQYF.

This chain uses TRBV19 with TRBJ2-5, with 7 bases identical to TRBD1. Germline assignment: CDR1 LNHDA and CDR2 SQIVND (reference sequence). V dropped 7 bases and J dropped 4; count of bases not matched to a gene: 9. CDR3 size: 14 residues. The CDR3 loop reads CASKTGSFGETQYF. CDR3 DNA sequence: TGTGCCAGTAAGACAGGGAGTTTTGGAGAGACCCAGTACTTC.

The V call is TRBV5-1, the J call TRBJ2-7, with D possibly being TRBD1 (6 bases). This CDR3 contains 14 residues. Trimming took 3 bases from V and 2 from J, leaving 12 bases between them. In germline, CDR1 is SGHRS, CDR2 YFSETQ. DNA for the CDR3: TGCGCCAGCAGCTCCGGACAGAGAACCTACGAGCAGTACTTC. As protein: CASSSGQRTYEQYF.

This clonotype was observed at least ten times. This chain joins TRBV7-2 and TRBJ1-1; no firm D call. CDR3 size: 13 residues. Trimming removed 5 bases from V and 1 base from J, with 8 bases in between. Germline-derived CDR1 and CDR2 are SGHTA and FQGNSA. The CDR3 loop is CASSLQPNTEAFF. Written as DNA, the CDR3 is TGTGCCAGCAGCCTACAACCGAACACTGAAGCTTTCTTT.

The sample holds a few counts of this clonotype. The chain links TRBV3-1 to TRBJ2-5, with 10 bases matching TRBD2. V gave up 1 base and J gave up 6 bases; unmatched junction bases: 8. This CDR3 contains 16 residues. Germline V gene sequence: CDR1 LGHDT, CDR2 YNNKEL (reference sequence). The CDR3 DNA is TGTGCCAGCAGCCAAGGGACAGCGGGAGGGTTGAAGACCCAGTACTTC. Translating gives CASSQGTAGGLKTQYF.

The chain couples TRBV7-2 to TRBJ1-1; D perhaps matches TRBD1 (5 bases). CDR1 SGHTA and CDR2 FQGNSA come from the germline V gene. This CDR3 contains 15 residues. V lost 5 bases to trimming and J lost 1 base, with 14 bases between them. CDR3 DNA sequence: TGTGCCAGCAGCGAAAGACAGCGGGGGAACACTGAAGCTTTCTTT. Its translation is CASSERQRGNTEAFF.

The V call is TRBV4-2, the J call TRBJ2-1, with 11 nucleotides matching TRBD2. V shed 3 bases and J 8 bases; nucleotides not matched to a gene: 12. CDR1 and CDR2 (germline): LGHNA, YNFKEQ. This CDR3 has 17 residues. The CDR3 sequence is CASSQGKTSGNIDEQFF. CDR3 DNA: TGTGCCAGCAGCCAGGGTAAGACTAGCGGGAATATCGATGAGCAGTTCTTC.

The CDR3 coding sequence is TGCGCCAGCAGTTATGGGGGGACTGAAGCTTTCTTT. Amino acid sequence: CASSYGGTEAFF. V gene TRBV5-1 combines with J gene TRBJ1-1; TRBD1 might be the D (5 bases). Per the germline V gene, CDR1 is SGHRS and CDR2 is YFSETQ. The CDR3 is made up of 12 amino acids. The ends were cut back, 5 bases at V and 5 bases at J, with 10 bases in the middle.

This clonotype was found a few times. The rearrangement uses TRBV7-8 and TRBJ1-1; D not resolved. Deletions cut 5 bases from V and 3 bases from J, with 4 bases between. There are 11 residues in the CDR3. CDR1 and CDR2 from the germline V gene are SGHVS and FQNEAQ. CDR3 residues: CASSRDTEAFF. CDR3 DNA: TGTGCCAGCAGCAGAGACACTGAAGCTTTCTTT.

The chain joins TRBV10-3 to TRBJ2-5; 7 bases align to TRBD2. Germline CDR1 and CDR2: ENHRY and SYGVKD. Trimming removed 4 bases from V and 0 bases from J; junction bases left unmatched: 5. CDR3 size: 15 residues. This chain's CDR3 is CAISGGEGHQETQYF. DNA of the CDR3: TGTGCCATCAGTGGGGGGGAGGGACACCAAGAGACCCAGTACTTC.

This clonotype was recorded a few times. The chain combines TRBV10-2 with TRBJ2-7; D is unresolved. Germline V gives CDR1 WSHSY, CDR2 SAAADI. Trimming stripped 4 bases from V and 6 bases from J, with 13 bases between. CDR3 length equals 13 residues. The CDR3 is CASSGQSHAEQYF. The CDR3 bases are TGCGCCAGCAGTGGCCAGTCCCATGCCGAGCAGTACTTC.